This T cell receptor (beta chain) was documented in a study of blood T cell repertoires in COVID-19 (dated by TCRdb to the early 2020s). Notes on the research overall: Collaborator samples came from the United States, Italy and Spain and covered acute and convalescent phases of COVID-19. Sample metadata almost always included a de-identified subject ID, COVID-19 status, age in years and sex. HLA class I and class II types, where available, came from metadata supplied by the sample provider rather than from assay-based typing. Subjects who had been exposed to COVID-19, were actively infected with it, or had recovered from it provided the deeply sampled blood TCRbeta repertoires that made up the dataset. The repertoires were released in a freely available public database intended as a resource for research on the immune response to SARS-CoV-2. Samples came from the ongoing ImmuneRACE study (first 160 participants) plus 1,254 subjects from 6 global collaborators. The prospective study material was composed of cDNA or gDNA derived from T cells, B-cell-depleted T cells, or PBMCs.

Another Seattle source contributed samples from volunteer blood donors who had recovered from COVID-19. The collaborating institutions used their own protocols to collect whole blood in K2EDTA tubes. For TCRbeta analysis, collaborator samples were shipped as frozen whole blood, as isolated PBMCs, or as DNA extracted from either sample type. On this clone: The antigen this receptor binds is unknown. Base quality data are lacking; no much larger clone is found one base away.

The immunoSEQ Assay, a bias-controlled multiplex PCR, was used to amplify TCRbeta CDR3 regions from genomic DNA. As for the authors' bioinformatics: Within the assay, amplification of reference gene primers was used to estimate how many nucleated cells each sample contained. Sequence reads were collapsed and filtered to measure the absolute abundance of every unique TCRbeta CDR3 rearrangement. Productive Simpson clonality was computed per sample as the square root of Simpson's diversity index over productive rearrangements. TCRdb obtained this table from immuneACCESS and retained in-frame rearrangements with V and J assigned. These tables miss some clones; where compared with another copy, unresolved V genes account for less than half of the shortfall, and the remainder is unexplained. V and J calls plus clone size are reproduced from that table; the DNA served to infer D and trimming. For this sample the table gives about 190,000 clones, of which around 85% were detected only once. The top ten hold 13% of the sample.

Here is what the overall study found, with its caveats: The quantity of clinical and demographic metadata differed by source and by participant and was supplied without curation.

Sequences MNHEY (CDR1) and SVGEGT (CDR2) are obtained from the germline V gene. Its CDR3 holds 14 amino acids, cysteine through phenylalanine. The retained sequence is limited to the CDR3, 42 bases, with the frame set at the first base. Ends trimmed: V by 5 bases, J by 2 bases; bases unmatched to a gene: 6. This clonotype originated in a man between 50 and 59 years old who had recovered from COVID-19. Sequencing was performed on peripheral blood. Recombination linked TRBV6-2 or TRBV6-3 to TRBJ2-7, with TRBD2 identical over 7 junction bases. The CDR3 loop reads CASSRASGTYEQYF. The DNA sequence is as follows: TGTGCCAGCAGTAGGGCTAGCGGAACCTACGAGCAGTACTTC.